The TCR beta chain described here comes from a study of early stage breast cancer tumors. On this clone itself: The antigen remains undetermined.

Repertoires were generated with immunoSEQ multiplex PCR, while TCRdb's copy carries only in-frame clones and drops some. Of more than 65,000 clones in the sample, approximately 84% were seen once. Findings and caveats of the study: Bulk DNA sequencing of unsorted cells missed chain pairing and markers. Compared with adjacent normal breast, tumors showed roughly 2.5-fold denser, more clonal T cells. Enriched TCRB sequences shared across patients were mostly commonly generated sequences. Blood repertoires resembled normal breast more than tumor.

CDR1 and CDR2 (germline): SEHNR, FQNEAQ (reference sequence). J gave up 3 bases and V 5 bases, and 3 bases lay outside the gene matches. The length of the CDR3 is 14 residues. The sequence derives from a person aged 40 to 49 with breast cancer. The chain couples TRBV7-9 to TRBJ2-7, with 11 bases that match TRBD1. Material for sequencing was blood. The CDR3 is CASSPGTGGYEQYF. The DNA of the CDR3 is TGTGCCAGCAGCCCCGGGACAGGGGGCTACGAGCAGTACTTC.